Presented here are 22 T cell receptor beta chains from one specimen sequenced in a study of cytomegalovirus exposure and HLA in healthy donors. 60 Vbeta and 13 Jbeta primers were used in PCR. Assay: immunoSEQ multiplex PCR; the TCRdb copy retains only in-frame clones and omits some. The sample holds approximately 150,000 clones, roughly 76% seen once. The sequencing input was PBMCs. The source of these receptors is a woman younger than 35 in good health and CMV-seropositive.

The gene calls are TRBV4-2 and TRBJ2-1, with a tentative D call TRBD2 (5 bases). The germline gives CDR1 LGHNA, CDR2 YNFKEQ. V lost 2 bases and J 2 bases, leaving 16 bases between the germline ends. The CDR3 contains 17 residues. The CDR3 coding sequence is TGTGCCAGCAGCCAACACCTTCTTGCGGGCGCCTACAATGAGCAGTTCTTC. Its protein is CASSQHLLAGAYNEQFF.

The chain recombines TRBV7-9 with TRBJ2-7; 12 bases agree with TRBD2. This CDR3 contains 15 residues. The germline V gene has CDR1 SEHNR and CDR2 FQNEAQ (reference sequence). V dropped 5 bases and J dropped 3; count of bases not matched to a gene: 5. CDR3 coding DNA: TGTGCCAGCAGCCCCCGGGGACTAGCGGGCTACGAGCAGTACTTC. Amino acid sequence: CASSPRGLAGYEQYF.

V and J are TRBV29-1 and TRBJ2-5, with D maybe TRBD2 (6 bases). Trimming took off 3 bases at V and 2 bases at J, with 10 bases between the two ends. This CDR3 is 13 amino acids long. Germline V gene lookup returns CDR1 SQVTM and CDR2 ANQGSEA. CDR3 region: CSVDVAGQETQYF. The CDR3 DNA reads TGCAGCGTTGATGTCGCGGGACAAGAGACCCAGTACTTC.

On this clone: The junction does not match germline at one end; this may be a read error. The sample has other DNA sequences that encode this CDR3 too. This rearrangement joins TRBV7-6 to TRBJ1-1, with 8 positions matching TRBD1. Per germline, CDR1 SGHVS and CDR2 FNYEAQ. The CDR3 extends over 15 amino acids. The CDR3 region has the DNA TGTGCCAGCAGCCAACGAACAGGGGGAGGGACTGAGGCTTTCTTT. It is translated as CASSQRTGGGTEAFF.

This chain joins TRBV25-1 and TRBJ2-4, with 9 bases fitting TRBD1. The CDR3 loop spans 15 amino acids. With 3 bases clipped from V and 9 bases from J, the junction kept 9 bases outside the gene matches. Germline values: CDR1 MGHDK, CDR2 SYGVNS. CDR3 sequence reads: CASSDVRTGDVIQYF. CDR3 DNA: TGTGCCAGCAGTGATGTGCGGACAGGGGATGTCATTCAGTACTTC.

The genes are TRBV15 and TRBJ2-2; D is unclear. V was clipped by 3 bases and J by 1 base, with 6 bases between them. CDR3 size: 14 residues. CDR1 and CDR2 from the germline V gene are LNHNV and YYDKDF (reference sequence). The CDR3 DNA follows: TGTGCCACCAGCAGGTCCAGGAACACCGGGGAGCTGTTTTTT. This translates into CATSRSRNTGELFF.

The genes are TRBV19 and TRBJ2-5, with D possibly TRBD2 on 6 matching bases. The end of the DNA is better explained by TRBJ2-7, so the J call may be wrong. Germline loops: CDR1 LNHDA, CDR2 SQIVND (reference sequence). There are 17 residues in the CDR3. DNA of the CDR3: TGTGCCAGTAGTTTCGCCTTCCGGGCCCGGGGGTCCTACGAGCAGTACTTC. This sequence encodes CASSFAFRARGSYEQYF.

This clone has more than one count but fewer than ten. This sequence joins TRBV6-5 and TRBJ2-7; 11 nucleotides line up with TRBD2. This CDR3 contains 15 residues. Trimming removed 5 bases from V and 3 bases from J; junction bases left unmatched: 6. Germline CDR1 and CDR2: MNHEY and SVGAGI. Here the CDR3 DNA reads TGTGCCAGCAGTGCGGGACTAGCGGAATTCTACGAGCAGTACTTC. Its protein is CASSAGLAEFYEQYF.

V gene TRBV27 combines with J gene TRBJ1-2, with D possibly being TRBD1 (5 bases). Trimming took 5 bases from V and 4 from J, leaving 17 bases between them. Germline-derived CDR1 and CDR2 are MNHEY and SMNVEV (reference sequence). There are 15 residues in the CDR3. DNA for the CDR3: TGTGCCAGCAGTCCGGTAAGGGGCAACATCTATGGCTACACCTTC. The encoded protein is CASSPVRGNIYGYTF.

The chain couples TRBV5-4 to TRBJ2-7, with TRBD1 as a possible D gene (6 bases). Germline CDR1 reads SGHNT; CDR2 reads YYREEE (reference sequence). This CDR3 region has 13 residues. V was trimmed by 4 bases and J by 1 base, leaving 9 bases between them. The CDR3 bases are TGTGCCAGCAGCCCGCAGGGGTCCTACGAGCAGTACTTC. Its protein product is CASSPQGSYEQYF.

This clone was found once. J is TRBJ1-1 and V is TRBV7-2, with D tentatively TRBD1 (6 bases). The CDR3 extends over 13 amino acids. CDR1 is SGHTA and CDR2 is FQGNSA in the germline V gene. V dropped 1 base and J dropped 9 bases, with 12 bases sitting between them. The CDR3 DNA is TGTGCCAGCAGCTTAGTGGGGGCTGAGAAAGCTTTCTTT. It codes for CASSLVGAEKAFF.

The V gene is TRBV2, the J gene TRBJ2-2; TRBD2 aligns across 7 bases. V was pared by 7 bases and J by 0 bases, with 5 bases of the junction left unmatched. Germline V CDR1 and CDR2: SNHLY, FYNNEI. The CDR3 is 15 amino acids. The CDR3 here is CASKERGTNTGELFF. The CDR3 bases are TGTGCCAGCAAGGAGCGGGGTACGAACACCGGGGAGCTGTTTTTT.

This chain joins TRBV7-8 and TRBJ1-2; 10 bases agree with TRBD1. The germline V gene encodes CDR1 SGHVS and CDR2 FQNEAQ. V lost 5 bases, J lost 7 bases, and 10 bases stayed unmatched. This CDR3 is built from 15 residues. The CDR3 loop reads CASSLDRGQWGGYTF. The CDR3 DNA reads as TGTGCCAGCAGCCTAGACAGGGGGCAATGGGGTGGCTACACCTTC. The entire variable domain, with the rest obtained from reference TRBV7-8 and TRBJ1-2, is as follows: GAGVSQSPRYKVAKRGQDVALRCDPISGHVSLFWYQQALGQGPEFLTYFQNEAQLDKSGLPSDRFFAERPEGSVSTLKIQRTQQEDSAVYLCASSLDRGQWGGYTFGSGTRLTVV.

Worth noting for this clone: Other DNA sequences within the sample encode an identical CDR3. The chain recombines TRBV7-6 with TRBJ1-2, with 7 bases lining up with TRBD1. V lost 5 bases, J lost 11 bases, and 14 bases stayed unmatched. Germline values: CDR1 SGHVS, CDR2 FNYEAQ. The CDR3 consists of 14 residues. In nucleotides, the CDR3 is TGTGCCAGCAGCCCGACGGTGGCAGGGGGAGGTTACACCTTC. This gives the protein CASSPTVAGGGYTF.

J is TRBJ2-3 and V is TRBV6-6, with 7 bases fitting TRBD1. This CDR3 region has 15 residues. Germline V CDR1 and CDR2: MNHNY, SVGAGI (reference sequence). The J segment lost 0 bases and the V segment lost 5 bases, leaving 5 bases of the junction unmatched. CDR3 nucleotides: TGTGCCAGCAGTGCCGGGACAGAAAGCACAGATACGCAGTATTTT. As protein: CASSAGTESTDTQYF.

V gene TRBV9 combines with J gene TRBJ1-2; 9 nucleotides agree with TRBD1. V dropped 0 bases and J dropped 0; count of bases not matched to a gene: 12. Germline V gene lookup returns CDR1 SGDLS and CDR2 YYNGEE. CDR3 length: 19 residues. The DNA for the CDR3 is TGTGCCAGCAGCGTAGACCTTTCTGGACAGGGGACACCTAACTATGGCTACACCTTC. This codes for CASSVDLSGQGTPNYGYTF.

The chain combines TRBV27 with TRBJ2-7, with 7 nucleotides matching TRBD2. Germline V gives CDR1 MNHEY, CDR2 SMNVEV (reference sequence). The CDR3 runs to 13 residues. V lost 3 bases to trimming and J lost 1 base; unmatched junction nucleotides: 0. Here the CDR3 reads CASSLGGSYEQYF. CDR3 nucleotide sequence: TGTGCCAGCAGTTTGGGGGGGTCCTACGAGCAGTACTTC.

This clone was found a few times. The rearrangement links TRBV19 to TRBJ1-1, with 12 bases lining up with TRBD1. This CDR3 has 15 residues. Germline CDR1 is LNHDA and CDR2 is SQIVND (reference sequence). Germline trimming cut 7 bases from V and 5 bases from J; bases unmatched to any gene: 8. The CDR3 protein is CASMVGTGGITEAFF. CDR3 nucleotides: TGTGCCAGTATGGTCGGGACAGGGGGCATTACTGAAGCTTTCTTT.

This clone was seen a single time. This chain connects TRBV30 to TRBJ2-3; maybe TRBD2 (6 bases). V was shortened by 6 bases and J by 3 bases, with 19 bases between the two germline ends. The length of the CDR3 is 15 residues. In germline, CDR1 is GTSNPN, CDR2 SVGIG (reference sequence). In DNA, the CDR3 is TGTGCCTGTGCCGTTGGGCGGGGCGGGACAGATACGCAGTATTTT. It specifies CACAVGRGGTDTQYF. The full variable domain, in which reference TRBV30 and TRBJ2-3 provide the parts outside the CDR3, is SQTIHQWPATLVQPVGSPLSLECTVEGTSNPNLYWYRQAAGRGLQLLFYSVGIGQISSEVPQNLSASRPQDRQFILSSKKLLLSDSGFYLCACAVGRGGTDTQYFGPGTRLTVL.

V and J are TRBV7-9 and TRBJ2-7; D gene ambiguous. CDR1 is SEHNR, CDR2 FQNEAQ, per germline (reference sequence). This CDR3 has 14 amino acids. Trimming pared 1 base from V and 4 bases from J, leaving 11 bases between. The DNA of the CDR3 is TGTGCCAGCAGCTTAGTTCCCCCTCGGTACGAGCAGTACTTC. Translating it yields CASSLVPPRYEQYF. Full variable domain (rest looked up from reference TRBV7-9 and TRBJ2-7): DTGVSQNPRHKITKRGQNVTFRCDPISEHNRLYWYRQTLGQGPEFLTYFQNEAQLEKSRLLSDRFSAERPKGSFSTLEIQRTEQGDSAMYLCASSLVPPRYEQYFGPGTRLTVT.

V is TRBV5-1 and J is TRBJ2-1; TRBD1 matches at 8 bases. CDR3 size: 20 residues. V shed 2 bases and J 4 bases; nucleotides not matched to a gene: 20. Germline lookup yields CDR1 SGHRS and CDR2 YFSETQ. The chain's CDR3 is CASSFGYAVTTGGKYNEQFF. The CDR3, as DNA: TGCGCCAGCAGCTTCGGTTATGCCGTTACCACAGGGGGGAAGTACAATGAGCAGTTCTTC. Complete variable domain (other parts from reference TRBV5-1 and TRBJ2-1): KAGVTQTPRYLIKTRGQQVTLSCSPISGHRSVSWYQQTPGQGLQFLFEYFSETQRNKGNFPGRFSGRQFSNSRSEMNVSTLELGDSALYLCASSFGYAVTTGGKYNEQFFGPGTRLTVL.

The chain joins TRBV27 to TRBJ1-1; TRBD1 agrees at 7 bases. CDR3 length: 15 amino acids. Germline-derived CDR1 and CDR2 are MNHEY and SMNVEV (reference sequence). Unmatched junction bases numbered 14, after V lost 2 bases and J lost 11 bases. The DNA for the CDR3 is TGTGCCAGCAGTTTACGAGTAGGGGGCGATCCTAAGGCTTTCTTT. It codes for CASSLRVGGDPKAFF.